This T cell receptor (beta chain) is drawn from a study of shared clonotypes between healthy human individuals. In the study overall: Samples came from two female and a few male donors aged 18 to 49. Study-level findings and limits: Blood was the only sampled material, and tissue repertoires likely differ. Genetic and exposure-history diversity was limited by the small donor number.

This CDR3 contains 16 residues. Trimming pared 0 bases from V and 2 bases from J, leaving 12 bases between. The germline V gene encodes CDR1 SGDLS and CDR2 YYNGEE. About this clone itself: Its specificity is not known.

Several immunoSEQ plates held equal portions of the genomic DNA taken from each subset. The assay was immunoSEQ multiplex PCR, and TCRdb's table has in-frame clones only and misses some. There are about 480,000 clones in the sample; approximately 79% occur only once, and under 15% lies in the top ten. The source is a woman aged 40 to 50 in good health. Some clones in this sample may be carry-over from other donors' samples. This chain connects TRBV9 to TRBJ2-1; a possible D gene is TRBD1 (6 bases). Sequences were obtained from PBMCs. The CDR3 nucleotides are TGTGCCAGCAGCGTAGCGTCAGGGGTGGCCTACAATGAGCAGTTCTTC. It translates to CASSVASGVAYNEQFF. The variable domain in full, with the rest retrieved from reference TRBV9 and TRBJ2-1, is DSGVTQTPKHLITATGQRVTLRCSPRSGDLSVYWYQQSLDQGLQFLIQYYNGEERAKGNILERFSAQQFPDLHSELNLSSLELGDSALYFCASSVASGVAYNEQFFGPGTRLTVL.